The 24 T cell receptor beta chains given below trace back to one sample, sequenced in a study of T cells in Graves' hyperthyroidism and ophthalmopathy. Researchers took RNA transcripts and amplified the TCR beta CDR3 regions from them. Carried out on the TCR CDR3, a first-round RT-PCR used the HTBI primer set. TCRdb independently ran MiXCR on the multiplex PCR reads; one entry per CDR3 protein. The top ten clones hold roughly 13% of a sample with hundreds of thousands of distinct CDR3 sequences, roughly 15% of them seen once. Sequenced: blood. The receptors were sampled from a man between 18 and 35 years old with Graves' ophthalmopathy.

The V call is TRBV27, the J call TRBJ2-7; D possibly corresponds to TRBD1 (6 bases). Trimming cost V 6 bases and J 1 base, with 16 bases left between them. Looked up from germline, CDR1 is MNHEY and CDR2 is SMNVEV (reference sequence). This CDR3 is built from 15 residues. CDR3 nucleotides: TGTGCCAGCAGCCCTAACCCGGACAGTTCCTACGAGCAGTACTTC. Translated: CASSPNPDSSYEQYF.

Worth noting for this clonotype: A much larger clone sits a single nucleotide away, making a read error possible. The chain carries TRBV5-1 and TRBJ2-1; either TRBD1 or TRBD2 may supply D (5 bases each). Germline V CDR1 and CDR2: SGHRS, YFSETQ. This CDR3 spans 15 amino acids. The CDR3 here is CTSRLSRDGYNEQFF. In nucleotides, the CDR3 is TGCACCAGCAGGCTGTCCCGGGACGGCTACAATGAGCAGTTCTTC.

This clonotype was seen at least ten times. The CDR3 sequence is CASSFDRVHGYTF. The CDR3 bases are TGTGCCAGCAGTTTTGACAGGGTCCATGGCTACACCTTC. The V call is TRBV27, the J call TRBJ1-2, with 7 nucleotides matching TRBD1. This CDR3 is built from 13 residues. Germline V lookup: CDR1 MNHEY, CDR2 SMNVEV (reference sequence). Trimming at V came to 3 bases and at J to 6 bases, leaving 4 bases not matched to a gene.

This clonotype was detected only a few times. The rearrangement uses TRBV30 and TRBJ2-3; tentatively, D is TRBD2 (6 bases). Trimming removed 1 base from V and 1 base from J, with 12 bases in between. Looked up from germline, CDR1 is GTSNPN and CDR2 is SVGIG (reference sequence). CDR3 size: 15 residues. CDR3 bases: TGTGCCTGGAGTGCAGCCTCTAGCGGCACAGATACGCAGTATTTT. Translating it yields CAWSAASSGTDTQYF.

This clonotype was recorded many times. This chain joins TRBV13 and TRBJ2-1; 16 bases agree with TRBD2. The germline CDR1 and CDR2 sequences are PRHDT and FYEKMQ (reference sequence). The CDR3 spans 15 residues. The J segment lost 12 bases and the V segment lost 9 bases, leaving 11 bases of the junction unmatched. CDR3 sequence (DNA): TGTGCCAGTACCCCCGGGACTAGCGGGGGGGCGGTGCAGTTCTTC. Translated, it gives CASTPGTSGGAVQFF.

This clonotype was observed a few times. This chain links TRBV5-6 with TRBJ2-5, with D hard to call. The CDR3 totals 15 residues. Germline loops: CDR1 SGHDT, CDR2 YYEEEE. Trimming took 3 bases from V and 1 from J, leaving 13 bases between them. The DNA of the CDR3 is TGTGCCAGCAGCTACCTGCTAGTGAGCCAAGAGACCCAGTACTTC. Protein product: CASSYLLVSQETQYF.

There are many counts of this clonotype. The genes are TRBV18 and TRBJ2-5; 14 nucleotides align to TRBD2. The CDR3 length is 15 residues. Germline-derived CDR1 and CDR2 are KGHSH and LQKENI. Trimming took 4 bases from V and 3 from J; bases not matched to a gene: 1. DNA for the CDR3: TGTGCCAGCTCACGGGGACTAGCGGGAGAAGAGACCCAGTACTTC. Translating it yields CASSRGLAGEETQYF.

This clonotype showed up many times. The chain joins TRBV6-1 to TRBJ2-7; 11 bases line up with TRBD2. The CDR3 is 15 amino acids. V lost 4 bases and J lost 0; bases outside the gene matches: 2. The germline V gene encodes CDR1 MNHNS and CDR2 SASEGT. CDR3 residues: CASSAGTSGSYEQYF. Here the CDR3 DNA reads TGTGCCAGCAGTGCGGGGACTAGCGGCTCCTACGAGCAGTACTTC.

As for this clonotype: Being one base from a much bigger clone, this may be a read error. The CDR3, as DNA: TGTGCCAGCAGACCGTATTCCGGGGGGCTGTTTTTT. This translates into CASRPYSGGLFF. The chain combines TRBV6-1 with TRBJ2-2; weak D call: TRBD2 (6 bases). Germline V lookup: CDR1 MNHNS, CDR2 SASEGT. The length of the CDR3 is 12 residues.

This clonotype was counted between two and nine times. The V gene is TRBV5-8, the J gene TRBJ2-6; no clear D. Germline assignment: CDR1 SGHTS and CDR2 YDEGEE. The CDR3 is 17 residues long. V was shortened by 4 bases and J by 4 bases, with 18 bases between the two germline ends. CDR3: CASSLHWAVLGANVLTF. In DNA, the CDR3 is TGTGCCAGCAGCCTACATTGGGCAGTACTCGGGGCCAACGTCCTGACTTTC. Drawing the rest from reference TRBV5-8 and TRBJ2-6, the complete variable domain is EAGVTQSPTHLIKTRGQQATLRCSPISGHTSVYWYQQALGLGLQFLLWYDEGEERNRGNFPPRFSGRQFPNYSSELNVNALELEDSALYLCASSLHWAVLGANVLTFGAGSRLTVL.

This clonotype was seen repeatedly, ten times or more. The CDR3 DNA reads as TGCAGTGCTAGGGGACACATCGGGTATGGCTACACCTTC. Translated: CSARGHIGYGYTF. This rearrangement joins TRBV20-1 to TRBJ1-2, with D perhaps TRBD1 (6 bases). CDR3 length: 13 amino acids. Trimming removed 3 bases from V and 5 bases from J, with 13 bases in between. Germline CDR1 DFQATT, CDR2 SNEGSKA (reference sequence).

The V and J genes are TRBV18 and TRBJ2-3, with D possibly being TRBD1 or TRBD2 (5 bases each). Germline values: CDR1 KGHSH, CDR2 LQKENI. V shed 3 bases and J shed 6 bases, with 10 bases lying between them. The CDR3 is 13 residues long. The CDR3 loop reads CASSPGTGDTQYF. DNA of the CDR3: TGTGCCAGCTCACCTGGGACGGGGGATACGCAGTATTTT.

This clonotype has just a few counts. The chain employs TRBV5-1 and TRBJ1-6; perhaps TRBD1 as D (5 bases). Trimming pared 4 bases from V and 8 bases from J, leaving 10 bases between. The germline V gene encodes CDR1 SGHRS and CDR2 YFSETQ. The CDR3 covers 13 residues. The CDR3 sequence: CASSRWGDSPLHF. CDR3 DNA sequence: TGCGCCAGCAGCCGCTGGGGCGATTCACCCCTCCACTTT. The full variable domain, in which reference TRBV5-1 and TRBJ1-6 provide the parts outside the CDR3, is KAGVTQTPRYLIKTRGQQVTLSCSPISGHRSVSWYQQTPGQGLQFLFEYFSETQRNKGNFPGRFSGRQFSNSRSEMNVSTLELGDSALYLCASSRWGDSPLHFGNGTRLTVT.

This clonotype was seen ten or more times. V gene TRBV3-1 combines with J gene TRBJ2-1; D gene unclear. Germline CDR1 LGHDT, CDR2 YNNKEL (reference sequence). Deletions cut 4 bases from V and 6 bases from J, with 10 bases between. The CDR3 runs 13 residues. DNA for the CDR3: TGTGCCAGCAGCCCGCATGGGATCAATGAGCAGTTCTTC. Amino acid sequence: CASSPHGINEQFF.

This clonotype was counted many times. The V call is TRBV6-1, the J call TRBJ2-7; D is perhaps TRBD1 or TRBD2 (5 bases each). CDR1 is MNHNS and CDR2 is SASEGT in the germline V gene. The CDR3 loop spans 14 amino acids. The V gene lost 8 bases and the J gene lost 4 bases, with 18 bases spanning the gap. CDR3 DNA sequence: TGTGCCAGCCAGGGAGCCCCCGGCCTTTACGAGCAGTACTTC. As protein: CASQGAPGLYEQYF.

The J gene is TRBJ1-2, the V gene TRBV4-1; D gene ambiguous. Germline CDR1 is MGHRA and CDR2 is YSYEKL. CDR3 size: 14 residues. The V end lost 1 base, the J end lost 6 bases, and 12 bases lay between the germline ends. DNA for the CDR3: TGCGCCAGCAGCCAAGCCCTCCGGGTAAATGGCTACACCTTC. It is translated as CASSQALRVNGYTF.

This clonotype occurred many times. This CDR3 is CASSPGQAYEQYF. CDR3 nucleotides: TGTGCCAGCAGTCCCGGACAGGCCTACGAGCAGTACTTC. This sequence joins TRBV12-3 or TRBV12-4 and TRBJ2-7; 7 bases are shared with TRBD1. The V segment lost 5 bases and the J segment 2 bases; nucleotides outside the gene matches: 3. The CDR3 covers 13 residues.

There are many counts of this clonotype. The gene calls are TRBV7-9 and TRBJ2-4; D may correspond to TRBD1 or TRBD2 (6 bases each). This CDR3 is built from 16 residues. Germline CDR1 reads SEHNR; CDR2 reads FQNEAQ (reference sequence). V was cut by 0 bases and J by 3 bases, with 12 bases left in between. CDR3: CASSLAEGEYKNIQYF. CDR3 nucleotide sequence: TGTGCCAGCAGCTTAGCGGAGGGGGAGTACAAAAACATTCAGTACTTC.

There are many counts of this clonotype. V usage is TRBV7-9 and J usage is TRBJ2-5; 9 bases align to TRBD2. From germline, CDR1 is SEHNR and CDR2 FQNEAQ (reference sequence). The CDR3 is 16 residues long. The trim removed 0 bases at V and 5 bases at J, leaving 7 bases unmatched. CDR3 loop: CASSLAASGERETQYF. The CDR3 bases are TGTGCCAGCAGCTTAGCGGCTAGCGGGGAGCGGGAGACCCAGTACTTC.

This clonotype has a handful of counts. The chain recombines TRBV10-1 with TRBJ2-3; 8 nucleotides agree with TRBD2. Germline lookup yields CDR1 WNHNN and CDR2 SYGVQD (reference sequence). Trimming at V came to 2 bases and at J to 6 bases, leaving 7 bases not matched to a gene. The length of the CDR3 is 15 residues. CDR3: CASSEAAGGRDTQYF. CDR3 sequence (DNA): TGCGCCAGCAGTGAGGCGGCGGGGGGTAGGGATACGCAGTATTTT.

This clonotype was seen only a few times. The chain has TRBV4-2 and TRBJ1-5; 8 bases map to TRBD1. The CDR3 consists of 17 residues. Germline assignment: CDR1 LGHNA and CDR2 YNFKEQ. Losses at the gene ends were 6 bases for V and 3 bases for J; bases not matched to a gene: 13. The CDR3 sequence is CASSNGQGGTNNQPQHF. CDR3 nucleotide sequence: TGTGCCAGCAGTAACGGACAGGGAGGTACGAACAATCAGCCCCAGCATTTT.

This clonotype was detected ten times or more. The V and J genes are TRBV7-8 and TRBJ2-3; 13 bases are a match to TRBD2. Germline V gene lookup returns CDR1 SGHVS and CDR2 FQNEAQ. The J segment lost 1 base and the V segment lost 5 bases, leaving 3 bases of the junction unmatched. The CDR3 has 16 amino acids. The CDR3 region is CASSSGTSGGTDTQYF. CDR3 sequence (DNA): TGTGCCAGCAGCAGCGGGACTAGCGGGGGCACAGATACGCAGTATTTT.

This clonotype occurred many times. This chain connects TRBV27 to TRBJ2-6; D is undetermined. Germline V lookup: CDR1 MNHEY, CDR2 SMNVEV (reference sequence). The CDR3 contains 15 residues. With 5 bases removed from V and 1 base from J, the gap between germline ends came to 9 bases. CDR3 sequence reads: CASSPQFSGANVLTF. In nucleotides, the CDR3 is TGTGCCAGCAGTCCCCAGTTTTCTGGGGCCAACGTCCTGACTTTC.

The genes are TRBV6-1 and TRBJ2-3; TRBD2 is a possible D gene (5 bases). This CDR3 contains 13 residues. V gave up 7 bases and J gave up 0 bases, with 8 bases separating them. Germline V CDR1 and CDR2: MNHNS, SASEGT. The CDR3 DNA reads TGTGCCAGCAATCGGGGAAGCACAGATACGCAGTATTTT. Protein product: CASNRGSTDTQYF.